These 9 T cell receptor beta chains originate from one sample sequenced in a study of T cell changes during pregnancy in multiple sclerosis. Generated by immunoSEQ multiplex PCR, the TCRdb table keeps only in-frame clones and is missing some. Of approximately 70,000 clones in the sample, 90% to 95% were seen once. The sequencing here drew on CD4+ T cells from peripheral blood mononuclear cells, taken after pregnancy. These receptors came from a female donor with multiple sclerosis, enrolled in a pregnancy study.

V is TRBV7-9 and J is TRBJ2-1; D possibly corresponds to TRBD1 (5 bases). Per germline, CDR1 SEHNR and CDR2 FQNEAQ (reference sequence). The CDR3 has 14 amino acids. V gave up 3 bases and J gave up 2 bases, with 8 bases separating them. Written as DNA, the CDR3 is TGTGCCAGCAGCTTGGAACAGGCCTACAATGAGCAGTTCTTC. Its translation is CASSLEQAYNEQFF.

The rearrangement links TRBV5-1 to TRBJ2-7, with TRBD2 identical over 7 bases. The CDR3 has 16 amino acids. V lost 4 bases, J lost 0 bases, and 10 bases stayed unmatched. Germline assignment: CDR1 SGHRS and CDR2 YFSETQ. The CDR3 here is CASSTGLAEPSYEQYF. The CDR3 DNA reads TGCGCCAGCAGCACCGGGCTAGCGGAGCCCTCCTACGAGCAGTACTTC.

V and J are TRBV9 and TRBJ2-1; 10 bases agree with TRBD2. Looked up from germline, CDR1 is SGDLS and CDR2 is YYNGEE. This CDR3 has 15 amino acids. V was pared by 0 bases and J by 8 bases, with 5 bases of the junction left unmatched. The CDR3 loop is CASSVASGSKDEQFF. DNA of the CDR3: TGTGCCAGCAGCGTAGCTAGCGGGAGTAAGGATGAGCAGTTCTTC. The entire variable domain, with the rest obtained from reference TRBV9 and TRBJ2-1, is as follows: DSGVTQTPKHLITATGQRVTLRCSPRSGDLSVYWYQQSLDQGLQFLIQYYNGEERAKGNILERFSAQQFPDLHSELNLSSLELGDSALYFCASSVASGSKDEQFFGPGTRLTVL.

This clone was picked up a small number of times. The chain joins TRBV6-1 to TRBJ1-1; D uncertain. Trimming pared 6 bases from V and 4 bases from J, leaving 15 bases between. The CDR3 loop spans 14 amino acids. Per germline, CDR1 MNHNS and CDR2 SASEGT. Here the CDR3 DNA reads TGTGCCAGCAGAACCAGTGGTATGGTCACTGAAGCTTTCTTT. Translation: CASRTSGMVTEAFF.

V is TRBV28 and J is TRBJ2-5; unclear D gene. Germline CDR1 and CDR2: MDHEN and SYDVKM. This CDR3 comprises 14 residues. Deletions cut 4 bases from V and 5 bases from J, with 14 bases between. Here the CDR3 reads CASSSQNLRETQYF. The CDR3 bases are TGTGCCAGCAGTTCACAGAACCTCCGGGAGACCCAGTACTTC.

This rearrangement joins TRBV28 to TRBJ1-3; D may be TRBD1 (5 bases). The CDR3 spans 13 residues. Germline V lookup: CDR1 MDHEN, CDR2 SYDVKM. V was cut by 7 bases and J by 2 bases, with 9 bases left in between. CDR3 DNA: TGTGCCAGCAAAAGCAGGGCTGGAAACACCATATATTTT. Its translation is CASKSRAGNTIYF.

The DNA for the CDR3 is TGTGCCAGCAGTTGGGAGGGGGAAGGCACTGAAGCTTTCTTT. Protein: CASSWEGEGTEAFF. The V and J genes are TRBV7-9 and TRBJ1-1, with D maybe TRBD1 (6 bases). This CDR3 has 14 residues. The V end was cut by 6 bases, the J end by 4 bases, with 15 bases between. Germline CDR1 reads SEHNR; CDR2 reads FQNEAQ (reference sequence).

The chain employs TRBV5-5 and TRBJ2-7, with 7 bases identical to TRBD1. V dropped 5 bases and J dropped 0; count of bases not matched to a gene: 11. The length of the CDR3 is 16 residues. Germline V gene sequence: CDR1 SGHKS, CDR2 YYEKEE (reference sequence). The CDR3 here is CASSLPDRAYSYEQYF. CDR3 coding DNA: TGTGCCAGCAGTCTACCTGACAGGGCCTACTCCTACGAGCAGTACTTC.

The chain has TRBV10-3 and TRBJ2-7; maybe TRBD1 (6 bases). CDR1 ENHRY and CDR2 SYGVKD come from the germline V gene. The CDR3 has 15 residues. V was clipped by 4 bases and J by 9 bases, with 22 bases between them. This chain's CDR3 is CAISGESGHPVRQYF. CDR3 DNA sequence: TGTGCCATCAGTGGAGAATCGGGACACCCAGTGAGGCAGTACTTC.